Here is one T cell receptor beta chain with its context. The antigen remains undetermined. This sample is part of a study of T cell clones after liver transplantation. Study-level information: Post-transplant blood was tracked for graft-donor-reactive T cell clones identified in a pre-transplant mixed lymphocyte reaction. Tolerance: complete withdrawal held at least one year, liver enzymes staying within twice normal. Until 12-24 months post-transplant, subjects got standard immunosuppression and no induction. Study-wide results and caveats: Graft donor-reactive T cells may have migrated into the graft rather than being deleted.

Data came from immunoSEQ multiplex PCR; TCRdb stores just in-frame clones and leaves some out. Counted here are over 25,000 clones, around 94% occurring once; the ten biggest clones make up roughly 27%. This receptor was obtained from a human patient who received a liver transplant. The T cells may partly be graft donor cells. Here the sequenced sample was CD8+ T cells from blood, taken 12 months after liver transplant.

DNA for the CDR3: TGTGCCATCAGTGAGCCTAGCGGGAAGAATGAGCAGTTCTTC. Amino acids: CAISEPSGKNEQFF. This rearrangement joins TRBV10-3 to TRBJ2-1; 9 positions match TRBD2. This CDR3 spans 14 amino acids. Per the germline V gene, CDR1 is ENHRY and CDR2 is SYGVKD. Trimming at V came to 2 bases and at J to 7 bases, leaving 3 bases not matched to a gene.